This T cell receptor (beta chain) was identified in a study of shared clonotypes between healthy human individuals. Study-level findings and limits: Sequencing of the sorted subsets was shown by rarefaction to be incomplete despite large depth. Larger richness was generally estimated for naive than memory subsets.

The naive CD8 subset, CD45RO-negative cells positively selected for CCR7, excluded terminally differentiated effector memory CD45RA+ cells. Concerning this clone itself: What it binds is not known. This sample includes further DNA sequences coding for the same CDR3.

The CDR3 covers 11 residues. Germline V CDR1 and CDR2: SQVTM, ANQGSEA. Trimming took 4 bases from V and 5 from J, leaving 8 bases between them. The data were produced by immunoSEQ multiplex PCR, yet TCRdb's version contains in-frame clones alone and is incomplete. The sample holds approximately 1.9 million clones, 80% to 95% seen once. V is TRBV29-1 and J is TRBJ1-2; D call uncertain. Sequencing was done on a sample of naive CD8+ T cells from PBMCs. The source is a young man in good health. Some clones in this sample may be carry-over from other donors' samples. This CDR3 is CSVGGGYGYTF. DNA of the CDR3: TGCAGCGTTGGGGGAGGATATGGCTACACCTTC.